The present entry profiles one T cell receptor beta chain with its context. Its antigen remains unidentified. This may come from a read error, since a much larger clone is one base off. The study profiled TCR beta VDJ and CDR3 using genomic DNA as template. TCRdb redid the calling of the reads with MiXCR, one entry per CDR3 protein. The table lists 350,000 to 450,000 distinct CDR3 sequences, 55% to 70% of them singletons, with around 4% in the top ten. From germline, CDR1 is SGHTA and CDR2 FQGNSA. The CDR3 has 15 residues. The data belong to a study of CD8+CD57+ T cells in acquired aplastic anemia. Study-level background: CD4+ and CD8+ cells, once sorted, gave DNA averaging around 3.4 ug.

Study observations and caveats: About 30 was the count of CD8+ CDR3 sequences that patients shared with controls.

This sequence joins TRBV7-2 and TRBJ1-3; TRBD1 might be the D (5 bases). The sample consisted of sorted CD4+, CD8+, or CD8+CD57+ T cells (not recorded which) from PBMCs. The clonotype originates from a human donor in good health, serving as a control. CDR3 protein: CASSRGQGSGNTVYF. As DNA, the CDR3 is TGTGCCAGCAGCCGAGGGCAGGGTTCTGGAAACACCGTATATTTT.